This entry lists 22 T cell receptor beta chains sequenced from one sample in a study of CD8 T cells in Susac syndrome (dated by TCRdb to between 2018 and 2020). The receptor library was made with the immunoSEQ multiplex PCR assay. RNA was extracted using the RNeasy kit, and about 0.5 to 1 microgram was reverse transcribed with random hexamers. TCRdb reworked the public reads: Q25 trimming with fastp, MiXCR clone assembly, productive beta chains retained. One record per CDR3 amino acid sequence lists the most common genes and DNA. This sample gives some 130,000 distinct CDR3 sequences in total; just under 95% of them show up just once. Of the sample, about 0.18% falls within the top ten clones. Sample: CD8+ T cells from PBMCs. These receptors were obtained from a human donor with Susac syndrome.

The chain couples TRBV28 to TRBJ1-2; maybe TRBD1 (5 bases). CDR1 MDHEN and CDR2 SYDVKM come from the germline V gene. The germline V and J ends were trimmed by 3 bases and 6 bases, with 11 bases remaining between them. The CDR3 has 13 amino acids. The CDR3 region has the DNA TGTGCCAGCAGTTTTAGACAGCTGGATGGCTACACCTTC. Its translation: CASSFRQLDGYTF.

This rearrangement joins TRBV21-1 to TRBJ2-6; the table gives TRBD1 as D, unverified against the DNA. TRBV21-1 is a recognized pseudogene. CDR3 length: 23 residues. In nucleotides, the CDR3 is TGTGCCAACGGCGGGACAGGGCCGATTTTATCACCACACCTCCACTCTGGGGCCAACGTCCTGACTTTC. Translation gives CANGGTGPILSPHLHSGANVLTF.

The rearrangement links TRBV14 to TRBJ1-5; D gene ambiguous. Germline CDR1 and CDR2: SGHDN and FVKESK. The CDR3 consists of 14 residues. V lost 1 base to trimming and J lost 3 bases, with 7 bases between them. The CDR3 is CASSQVSDNQPQHF. The DNA for the CDR3 is TGTGCCAGCAGCCAAGTGTCAGACAATCAGCCCCAGCATTTT.

The chain has TRBV27 and TRBJ2-3, with D perhaps matching TRBD1 (5 bases). This CDR3 region has 11 residues. The ends were cut back, 10 bases at V and 4 bases at J, with 9 bases in the middle. In germline, CDR1 is MNHEY, CDR2 SMNVEV (reference sequence). CDR3 nucleotide sequence: TGTGCCACCACAGGACCAGATACGCAGTATTTT. It codes for CATTGPDTQYF.

J is TRBJ1-5 and V is TRBV7-2; D gene uncertain. Deletions cut 0 bases from V and 7 bases from J, with 10 bases between. CDR3 length: 14 amino acids. Per germline, CDR1 SGHTA and CDR2 FQGNSA. The CDR3 protein is CASSLAGLEQPQHF. In DNA form, the CDR3 reads TGTGCCAGCAGCTTAGCCGGGTTGGAGCAGCCCCAGCATTTT. The complete variable domain, with remaining parts taken from reference TRBV7-2 and TRBJ1-5, reads GAGVSQSPSNKVTEKGKDVELRCDPISGHTALYWYRQSLGQGLEFLIYFQGNSAPDKSGLPSDRFSAERTGGSVSTLTIQRTQQEDSAVYLCASSLAGLEQPQHFGDGTRLSIL.

V and J are TRBV4-1 and TRBJ1-1; 9 nucleotides match TRBD1. The CDR3 has 14 amino acids. With V trimmed by 2 bases and J by 5 bases, 3 bases remained unmatched. Germline values: CDR1 MGHRA, CDR2 YSYEKL. The DNA of the CDR3 is TGCGCCAGCAGCCAACCAGACAGGGGGACTGAAGCTTTCTTT. Amino acid sequence: CASSQPDRGTEAFF.

The chain employs TRBV20-1 and TRBJ2-1; D gene ambiguous. The germline V gene encodes CDR1 DFQATT and CDR2 SNEGSKA (reference sequence). V was clipped by 6 bases and J by 9 bases, with 12 bases between them. CDR3 length equals 11 residues. This chain's CDR3 is CSAPLRVEQFF. The DNA for the CDR3 is TGCAGTGCCCCCCTTAGGGTTGAGCAGTTCTTC.

This clonotype has just one count. The chain recombines TRBV30 with TRBJ1-2; no clear D. CDR1 is GTSNPN, CDR2 SVGIG, per germline (reference sequence). There are 13 residues in the CDR3. V was clipped by 1 base and J by 4 bases, with 10 bases between them. The CDR3 sequence is CAWSARTSYGYTF. CDR3 coding DNA: TGTGCCTGGAGTGCCCGGACGAGCTATGGCTACACCTTC. Full variable domain (missing parts from reference TRBV30 and TRBJ1-2): SQTIHQWPATLVQPVGSPLSLECTVEGTSNPNLYWYRQAAGRGLQLLFYSVGIGQISSEVPQNLSASRPQDRQFILSSKKLLLSDSGFYLCAWSARTSYGYTFGSGTRLTVV.

The CDR3 protein is CASSVDSGTIYEQYF. In nucleotides, the CDR3 is TGTGCCAGCAGCGTAGATTCAGGGACTATCTACGAGCAGTACTTC. J is TRBJ2-7 and V is TRBV9; 7 bases fit TRBD2. Germline CDR1 reads SGDLS; CDR2 reads YYNGEE. This CDR3 is 15 amino acids long. The junction had 6 bases not matched to a gene; V was cut back by 0 bases and J by 3 bases. The full variable domain, in which reference TRBV9 and TRBJ2-7 provide the parts outside the CDR3, is DSGVTQTPKHLITATGQRVTLRCSPRSGDLSVYWYQQSLDQGLQFLIQYYNGEERAKGNILERFSAQQFPDLHSELNLSSLELGDSALYFCASSVDSGTIYEQYFGPGTRLTVT.

On this clonotype: A junction boundary mismatches the germline segment, possibly from a read error. The chain has TRBV18 and TRBJ2-5, with D possibly TRBD1 on 5 matching bases. CDR1 KGHSH and CDR2 LQKENI come from the germline V gene. The CDR3 has 13 residues. CDR3 in DNA: TGTGCCAGCTCATCACCAAAGGGGGAGACCCAGTACTTC. Amino acid sequence: CASSSPKGETQYF.

This chain links TRBV12-3 or TRBV12-4 with TRBJ2-1, with 7 bases lining up with TRBD2. V dropped 6 bases and J dropped 1; count of bases not matched to a gene: 6. This CDR3 region has 15 residues. The CDR3 DNA reads TGTGCCAGCAGCCCTAGCGGCCAATCCTACAATGAGCAGTTCTTC. It codes for CASSPSGQSYNEQFF.

V usage is TRBV20-1 and J usage is TRBJ1-2; D not certain. From germline, CDR1 is DFQATT and CDR2 SNEGSKA (reference sequence). This CDR3 has 13 residues. V was cut by 0 bases and J by 6 bases, with 11 bases left in between. CDR3 sequence: CSARDARSNGYTF. In nucleotides, the CDR3 is TGCAGTGCTAGAGATGCCAGGTCTAATGGCTACACCTTC.

The V gene is TRBV4-1, the J gene TRBJ2-5; unclear D gene. Germline V gives CDR1 MGHRA, CDR2 YSYEKL. V dropped 6 bases and J dropped 0 bases, with 8 bases sitting between them. The CDR3 contains 13 residues. This CDR3 is CASSQVYQETQYF. The CDR3 DNA follows: TGCGCCAGCAGTCAGGTCTACCAAGAGACCCAGTACTTC.

In this sample, this clonotype turned up a few times. The CDR3 DNA sequence: TGTGCCAGCAGCTTAGCGGCCTACGAGCAGTACTTC. It specifies CASSLAAYEQYF. The rearrangement joins TRBV7-9 to TRBJ2-7; D unclear. The V end lost 0 bases, the J end lost 2 bases, and 2 bases lay between the germline ends. This CDR3 contains 12 residues. Germline assignment: CDR1 SEHNR and CDR2 FQNEAQ (reference sequence).

The table lists this clonotype with a few counts. The chain combines TRBV12-3 or TRBV12-4 with TRBJ2-3, with D perhaps matching TRBD2 (5 bases). Trimming cost V 5 bases and J 7 bases, with 10 bases left between them. The CDR3 totals 12 residues. CDR3 nucleotide sequence: TGTGCCAGCAGTGAGGGTGGAAATACGCAGTATTTT. It yields the protein CASSEGGNTQYF.

V is TRBV25-1 and J is TRBJ2-1; 9 nucleotides line up with TRBD1. The CDR3 runs to 15 residues. Germline CDR1 and CDR2: MGHDK and SYGVNS. Unmatched junction bases numbered 4, after V lost 2 bases and J lost 5 bases. The CDR3 loop reads CASSEGQGWDNEQFF. CDR3 sequence (DNA): TGTGCCAGCAGTGAAGGACAGGGGTGGGACAATGAGCAGTTCTTC.

This sequence joins TRBV5-8 and TRBJ2-5; TRBD2 aligns across 9 bases. This CDR3 region has 15 residues. Germline values: CDR1 SGHTS, CDR2 YDEGEE. V lost 4 bases and J lost 2; bases outside the gene matches: 6. The CDR3, as DNA: TGTGCCAGCAGCACCCTAGCGGGATCACAAGAGACCCAGTACTTC. As protein: CASSTLAGSQETQYF.

This chain connects TRBV4-2 to TRBJ2-1; 11 bases map to TRBD2. Per the germline V gene, CDR1 is LGHNA and CDR2 is YNFKEQ. With V trimmed by 6 bases and J by 6 bases, 4 bases remained unmatched. The CDR3 has 14 amino acids. Here the CDR3 DNA reads TGTGCCAGCAGGGTTAGCGGGAGGGGCAATGAGCAGTTCTTC. Translating gives CASRVSGRGNEQFF.

The J gene is TRBJ2-5, the V gene TRBV12-3 or TRBV12-4; 7 nucleotides line up with TRBD2. TRBJ2-7 matches the DNA end more closely, so the J call is doubtful. This CDR3 is built from 15 residues. The CDR3 bases are TGTGCCAGCAGTGAAGAGACCTTAGCGGGTTACGAGCAGTACTTC. It codes for CASSEETLAGYEQYF.

V and J are TRBV30 and TRBJ1-1; TRBD1 agrees at 10 bases. The CDR3 contains 15 residues. Trimming removed 2 bases from V and 5 bases from J; junction bases left unmatched: 8. The germline V gene has CDR1 GTSNPN and CDR2 SVGIG (reference sequence). CDR3 nucleotides: TGTGCCTGGAGTAGGGACAGGGGCTTTAGAACTGAAGCTTTCTTT. Residues: CAWSRDRGFRTEAFF.

The rearrangement links TRBV5-1 to TRBJ1-1; maybe TRBD1 (6 bases). The CDR3 length is 14 residues. CDR1 is SGHRS and CDR2 is YFSETQ in the germline V gene. Trimming left V 4 bases short and J 1 base short, with 11 bases between. CDR3 coding DNA: TGCGCCAGCAGCCCCGGACAGAAGAACACTGAAGCTTTCTTT. It is translated as CASSPGQKNTEAFF. Based on the CDR3 plus reference TRBV5-1 and TRBJ1-1, the full variable domain is KAGVTQTPRYLIKTRGQQVTLSCSPISGHRSVSWYQQTPGQGLQFLFEYFSETQRNKGNFPGRFSGRQFSNSRSEMNVSTLELGDSALYLCASSPGQKNTEAFFGQGTRLTVV.

The chain employs TRBV27 and TRBJ1-2; TRBD1 might be the D (6 bases). Germline-derived CDR1 and CDR2 are MNHEY and SMNVEV (reference sequence). CDR3 length equals 11 residues. Trimming removed 10 bases at V and 4 bases at J, with 10 bases between. CDR3 nucleotides: TGTGCCACCGGACAGACCTATGGCTACACCTTC. It yields the protein CATGQTYGYTF.